Sequencing of this T cell receptor (beta chain) was carried out in a study of blood T cell repertoires in COVID-19. The overall study: COVID-19 samples collected from the United States, Italy and Spain covered acute and convalescent phases. The analysed material was cDNA or gDNA that came from T cells, B-cell-depleted T cells, or PBMCs.

The CDR3 is 13 amino acids. V lost 0 bases to trimming and J lost 3 bases, with 7 bases between them. The germline V gene has CDR1 SGDLS and CDR2 YYNGEE. Worth noting for this clone: This same CDR3 is encoded by further DNA sequences in the sample.

Method: immunoSEQ multiplex PCR; TCRdb's copy keeps in-frame clones and lacks some. The profile shows over 130,000 clones, over 80% of them singletons. This clonotype was sampled from a man aged 60-69 years with active or convalescent COVID-19. Sample: peripheral blood. This chain links TRBV9 with TRBJ2-7; unclear D gene. CDR3 DNA: TGTGCCAGCAGCGTAGATCGAGGCTACGAGCAGTACTTC. Protein sequence: CASSVDRGYEQYF.